A single sample is the source of the 8 T cell receptor beta chains below, sequenced in a study of tumor and adjacent non-tumor tissue in lung cancer. Three rounds of nested PCR, following a modified ARM-PCR protocol, produced the TCRbeta library. TCRdb reanalysed the multiplex PCR reads using MiXCR and keeps one entry per CDR3 protein. This table has about 75,000 distinct CDR3 sequences, nearly 70% appearing once. This sample's RNA came from whole unsorted tissue. More than 3 cm separated this lung sample from the edge of the tumor. Material: distant non-tumor lung tissue. The source is a woman in her forties or fifties with non-small cell lung cancer.

Worth noting for this clonotype: Given a much more abundant clone one base away, this may be a read error. The V gene is TRBV29-1, the J gene TRBJ1-1; 8 bases are a match to TRBD1. Germline V gene lookup returns CDR1 SQVTM and CDR2 ANQGSEA. The CDR3 runs 15 residues. V was pared by 4 bases and J by 5 bases, with 12 bases of the junction left unmatched. The DNA of the CDR3 is TGCAGCGTTGGGATGGACAGGGATGTTAAAACTGAAGCTTTCTTT. This translates into CSVGMDRDVKTEAFF.

The V call is TRBV6-2 or TRBV6-3, the J call TRBJ1-1; D is ambiguous. Germline-derived CDR1 and CDR2 are MNHEY and SVGEGT. This CDR3 is 13 amino acids long. Trimming cost V 9 bases and J 7 bases, with 18 bases left between them. The CDR3 sequence: CARRHRVFGEAFF. Here the CDR3 DNA reads TGTGCCAGAAGACATAGGGTTTTCGGTGAAGCTTTCTTT.

This clonotype was seen repeatedly, ten times or more. The chain employs TRBV6-1 and TRBJ2-2; possibly TRBD2 for D (7 bases). There are 15 residues in the CDR3. Germline values: CDR1 MNHNS, CDR2 SASEGT. V gave up 4 bases and J gave up 4 bases, with 13 bases separating them. In DNA, the CDR3 is TGTGCCAGCAGTGGACGGGGGGCGGGCACCGGGGAGCTGTTTTTT. Translated, it gives CASSGRGAGTGELFF.

This clonotype was recorded once. A much larger clonotype is one base distant, so this may be a read error. CDR3 DNA: TGCGACAGCAGTCATTCAATCGAGCAGTTCTTC. It is translated as CDSSHSIEQFF. The rearrangement links TRBV10-2 to TRBJ2-1; D is unresolved. Germline CDR1 WSHSY, CDR2 SAAADI. CDR3 length equals 11 residues.

In its sample, this clonotype was seen a few times. V is TRBV2 and J is TRBJ2-1; TRBD2 matches 7 bases. Per the germline V gene, CDR1 is SNHLY and CDR2 is FYNNEI. The CDR3 sequence is 14 residues long. V dropped 6 bases and J dropped 5; count of bases not matched to a gene: 7. The CDR3 here is CASRARETDNEQFF. The CDR3 DNA reads TGTGCCAGCAGGGCGCGGGAGACCGACAATGAGCAGTTCTTC.

The chain links TRBV6-6 to TRBJ2-7; D is unclear. The CDR3 contains 14 residues. The germline gives CDR1 MNHNY, CDR2 SVGAGI (reference sequence). V was cut by 7 bases and J by 7 bases, with 20 bases left in between. CDR3 in DNA: TGTGCCAGCAACACAGCGATTACGATCCATGAGCAGTACTTC. This codes for CASNTAITIHEQYF.

The rearrangement links TRBV11-2 to TRBJ2-1; 11 bases fit TRBD2. Germline lookup yields CDR1 SGHAT and CDR2 FQNNGV. There are 16 residues in the CDR3. Trimming at V came to 7 bases and at J to 9 bases, leaving 14 bases not matched to a gene. The chain's CDR3 is CASTPRLAGRLGEQFF. In DNA, the CDR3 is TGTGCCAGCACCCCGAGACTAGCGGGAAGGTTAGGTGAGCAGTTCTTC. Together with reference TRBV11-2 and TRBJ2-1, the CDR3 gives the full variable domain: EAGVAQSPRYKIIEKRQSVAFWCNPISGHATLYWYQQILGQGPKLLIQFQNNGVVDDSQLPKDRFSAERLKGVDSTLKIQPAKLEDSAVYLCASTPRLAGRLGEQFFGPGTRLTVL.

This clonotype occurred a few times. The junction differs from germline at one of its ends, possibly a read error. This chain connects TRBV5-5 to TRBJ2-1, with D perhaps TRBD1 (7 bases). CDR3 length: 15 amino acids. Germline lookup yields CDR1 SGHKS and CDR2 YYEKEE (reference sequence). In nucleotides, the CDR3 is TGTGTCAGCAGCTTGGACGGAGGGGGCTGGAATGAGCAGTTCTTC. This gives the protein CVSSLDGGGWNEQFF.